The rows below give T cell receptor beta chains drawn from one sample of a study of cytomegalovirus exposure and HLA in healthy donors. Profiling relied on immunoSEQ multiplex PCR, and the TCRdb table lists in-frame clones only, not all of them. Here the sample spans approximately 100,000 clones, around 84% being singletons. The sequenced sample consisted of PBMCs. These TCRs come from a man younger than 35 in good health and CMV-seronegative. CDR3s include the opening cysteine and the closing phenylalanine or tryptophan. Fields, in order: D gene, V gene, clone size, J gene, CDR3 DNA, CDR3 protein. The D gene is left open where the match is weak. A clone size is listed for some rows: how often the clone was seen (once, few, many), or a class if it is expanded.

d_gene: -; v_gene: TRBV5-1; abundance: -; j_gene: TRBJ1-1; CDR3nt: TGCGCCAGCAGCCAGGGACAGAACACTGAAGCTTTCTTT; CDR3aa: CASSQGQNTEAFF
d_gene: -; v_gene: TRBV6-6; abundance: -; j_gene: TRBJ2-7; CDR3nt: TGTGCCAGCAGTTACTCGAGGGAAGACTACGAGCAGCACTTC; CDR3aa: CASSYSREDYEQHF
d_gene: -; v_gene: TRBV6-1; abundance: -; j_gene: TRBJ1-2; CDR3nt: TGTGCCAGCAGTGAAAATACAGGGTATGGCTACACCTTC; CDR3aa: CASSENTGYGYTF
d_gene: TRBD2; v_gene: TRBV19; abundance: -; j_gene: TRBJ2-3; CDR3nt: TGTGCCAGTAGTATAATAGCGGGGGGAATAATAGATACGCAGTATTTT; CDR3aa: CASSIIAGGIIDTQYF
d_gene: TRBD1; v_gene: TRBV7-9; abundance: -; j_gene: TRBJ1-6; CDR3nt: TGTGCCAGCAGCTTTGGAGACAGGGAGAATTCACCCCTCCACTTT; CDR3aa: CASSFGDRENSPLHF
d_gene: TRBD2; v_gene: TRBV18; abundance: -; j_gene: TRBJ2-1; CDR3nt: TGTGCCAGCTCACCTCCGGGACTAGCGCCGAATGAGCAGTTCTTC; CDR3aa: CASSPPGLAPNEQFF
d_gene: -; v_gene: TRBV5-1; abundance: -; j_gene: TRBJ1-1; CDR3nt: TGCGCCAGCAGCTTAATGGGGGCCGGCACTGAAGCTTTCTTT; CDR3aa: CASSLMGAGTEAFF
d_gene: TRBD1; v_gene: TRBV15; abundance: -; j_gene: TRBJ1-2; CDR3nt: TGTGCCACCAGCAGAGGACAGGGGTACGACTATGGCTACACCTTC; CDR3aa: CATSRGQGYDYGYTF
d_gene: -; v_gene: TRBV7-9; abundance: -; j_gene: TRBJ2-4; CDR3nt: TGTTCCAGCAGCTTCCTGGGGGGGACAGGAATAAACATTCAGTACTTC; CDR3aa: CSSSFLGGTGINIQYF
d_gene: TRBD2; v_gene: TRBV7-2; abundance: -; j_gene: TRBJ2-3; CDR3nt: TGTGCCAGCAGCTTAAGGGACTACCCGGCAGATACGCAGTATTTT; CDR3aa: CASSLRDYPADTQYF
d_gene: TRBD1; v_gene: TRBV19; abundance: -; j_gene: TRBJ1-2; CDR3nt: TGTGCCAGTAGTATAGTGCGTCCTTTGGGACAGGAAAACTATGGCTACACCTTC; CDR3aa: CASSIVRPLGQENYGYTF
d_gene: TRBD1; v_gene: TRBV6-6; abundance: -; j_gene: TRBJ2-7; CDR3nt: TGTGCCAGCAGTTACGGGACAGGCCCCTACGAGCAGTACTTC; CDR3aa: CASSYGTGPYEQYF
d_gene: TRBD1; v_gene: TRBV9; abundance: -; j_gene: TRBJ1-1; CDR3nt: TGTGCCAGCAGCGAGCCGACAGGGAGAGGGAACACTGAAGCTTTCTTT; CDR3aa: CASSEPTGRGNTEAFF
d_gene: -; v_gene: TRBV2; abundance: -; j_gene: TRBJ2-5; CDR3nt: TGTGCCAGCAGGAGGGCCGGGGAGACCCAGTACTTC; CDR3aa: CASRRAGETQYF
d_gene: -; v_gene: TRBV11-2; abundance: -; j_gene: TRBJ2-7; CDR3nt: TGTGCCAGCAGCCCGGACACCTACGAGCAGTACTTC; CDR3aa: CASSPDTYEQYF
d_gene: TRBD2; v_gene: TRBV2; abundance: -; j_gene: TRBJ2-6; CDR3nt: TGTGCCAGCAGACCGTGGGAGGGGTTGGCTGGGGCCAACGTCCTGACTTTC; CDR3aa: CASRPWEGLAGANVLTF
d_gene: -; v_gene: TRBV7-6; abundance: -; j_gene: TRBJ2-2; CDR3nt: TGTGCCAGCAGCTTAAAGGCTGGGCCAGGAAAGTCGAACACCGGGGAGCTGTTTTTT; CDR3aa: CASSLKAGPGKSNTGELFF
d_gene: -; v_gene: TRBV19; abundance: few; j_gene: TRBJ1-1; CDR3nt: TGTGCCAGTAGTATTGCGGCGGGGAACACTGAAGCTTTCTTT; CDR3aa: CASSIAAGNTEAFF
d_gene: TRBD1; v_gene: TRBV7-2; abundance: -; j_gene: TRBJ2-3; CDR3nt: TGTGCCAGCAGCTTAGCAGGGGGCAACAACGCAGATACGCAGTATTTT; CDR3aa: CASSLAGGNNADTQYF
d_gene: -; v_gene: TRBV5-4; abundance: once; j_gene: TRBJ2-6; CDR3nt: TGTGCCAGCAGCTCACAGGGTGGCTCTGGGGCCAACGTCCTGACTTTC; CDR3aa: CASSSQGGSGANVLTF
d_gene: -; v_gene: TRBV7-8; abundance: -; j_gene: TRBJ2-3; CDR3nt: TGTGCCAGCAGCTTCCCCGTTTTAGGGTCGGGGACAGATACGCAGTATTTT; CDR3aa: CASSFPVLGSGTDTQYF
d_gene: -; v_gene: TRBV9; abundance: -; j_gene: TRBJ2-2; CDR3nt: TGTGCCAGCACCCCCCCGGTTGACACCGGGGAGCTGTTTTTT; CDR3aa: CASTPPVDTGELFF
d_gene: TRBD1; v_gene: TRBV6-1; abundance: -; j_gene: TRBJ1-2; CDR3nt: TGTGCCAGCAGCCCCTCTTGGACAGGTCTATACACCTTC; CDR3aa: CASSPSWTGLYTF
d_gene: TRBD1; v_gene: TRBV30; abundance: -; j_gene: TRBJ2-7; CDR3nt: TGTGCCTGGAGTAACGGGGGACAGGCTGGGTACGAGCAGTACTTC; CDR3aa: CAWSNGGQAGYEQYF
d_gene: -; v_gene: TRBV6-1; abundance: -; j_gene: TRBJ1-5; CDR3nt: TGTGCCAGCAGTGCCCGAGCTTTTAATCTTCGCGGGCAGCCCCAGCATTTT; CDR3aa: CASSARAFNLRGQPQHF
d_gene: TRBD1; v_gene: TRBV5-1; abundance: -; j_gene: TRBJ1-3; CDR3nt: TGCGCCAGCAGCCTCGGGCAGGGGGCCATACTGAACACCATATATTTT; CDR3aa: CASSLGQGAILNTIYF
d_gene: TRBD2; v_gene: TRBV11-2; abundance: -; j_gene: TRBJ2-7; CDR3nt: TGTGCCAGCAGCCCAGAGCGGGGGGCGTCCTACGAGCAGTACTTC; CDR3aa: CASSPERGASYEQYF
d_gene: -; v_gene: TRBV5-1; abundance: -; j_gene: TRBJ2-3; CDR3nt: TGCGCCAGCTTTGGCTACAGGCAAGGGGATACGCAGTATTTT; CDR3aa: CASFGYRQGDTQYF
d_gene: -; v_gene: TRBV9; abundance: -; j_gene: TRBJ1-2; CDR3nt: TGTGCCAGCAGCGTAGAACAGGGCCATCGCCATGGCTACACCTTC; CDR3aa: CASSVEQGHRHGYTF